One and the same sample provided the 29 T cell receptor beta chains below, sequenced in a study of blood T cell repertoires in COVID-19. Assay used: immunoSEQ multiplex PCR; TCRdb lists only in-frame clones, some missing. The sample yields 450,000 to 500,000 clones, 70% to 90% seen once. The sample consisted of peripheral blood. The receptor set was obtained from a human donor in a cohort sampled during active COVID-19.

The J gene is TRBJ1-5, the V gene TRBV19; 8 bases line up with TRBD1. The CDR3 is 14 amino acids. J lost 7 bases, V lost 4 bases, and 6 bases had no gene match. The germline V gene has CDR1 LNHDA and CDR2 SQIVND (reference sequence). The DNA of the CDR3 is TGTGCCAGTAGTACCCAGGGGGCGAAACAGCCCCAGCATTTT. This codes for CASSTQGAKQPQHF. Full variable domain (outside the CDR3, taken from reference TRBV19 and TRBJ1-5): DGGITQSPKYLFRKEGQNVTLSCEQNLNHDAMYWYRQDPGQGLRLIYYSQIVNDFQKGDIAEGYSVSREKKESFPLTVTSAQKNPTAFYLCASSTQGAKQPQHFGDGTRLSIL.

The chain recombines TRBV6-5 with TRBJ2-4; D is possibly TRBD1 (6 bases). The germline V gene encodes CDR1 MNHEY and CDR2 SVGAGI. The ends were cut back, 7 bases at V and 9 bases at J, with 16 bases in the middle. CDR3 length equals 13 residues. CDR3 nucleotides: TGTGCCAGCACCGACACAGGGTCAAGCATTCAGTACTTC. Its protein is CASTDTGSSIQYF.

The CDR3 loop is CASREGELEEQYF. CDR3 nucleotides: TGCGCCAGCCGGGAGGGGGAATTGGAAGAGCAGTACTTC. This chain joins TRBV5-1 and TRBJ2-7; TRBD2 agrees at 8 bases. Per the germline V gene, CDR1 is SGHRS and CDR2 is YFSETQ. With V trimmed by 7 bases and J by 7 bases, 10 bases remained unmatched. The CDR3 totals 13 residues.

CDR3 amino acids: CASSGEGIQETQYF. The CDR3 DNA reads as TGTGCCAGCAGCGGAGAGGGCATCCAAGAGACCCAGTACTTC. The rearrangement uses TRBV5-4 and TRBJ2-5; tentative D call: TRBD2 (5 bases). The CDR3 is 14 amino acids. Between the trimmed V and J ends, which lost 4 bases and 1 base, there was a span of 11 bases. CDR1 is SGHNT and CDR2 is YYREEE in the germline V gene (reference sequence).

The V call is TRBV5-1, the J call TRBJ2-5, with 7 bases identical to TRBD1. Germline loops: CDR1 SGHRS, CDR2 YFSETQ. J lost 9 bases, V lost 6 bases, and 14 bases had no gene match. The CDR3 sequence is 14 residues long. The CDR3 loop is CASTEQGSPSAQYF. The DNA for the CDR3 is TGCGCCAGCACTGAACAGGGGTCCCCTTCGGCCCAGTACTTC. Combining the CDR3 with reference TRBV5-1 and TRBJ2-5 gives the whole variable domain KAGVTQTPRYLIKTRGQQVTLSCSPISGHRSVSWYQQTPGQGLQFLFEYFSETQRNKGNFPGRFSGRQFSNSRSEMNVSTLELGDSALYLCASTEQGSPSAQYFGPGTRLLVL.

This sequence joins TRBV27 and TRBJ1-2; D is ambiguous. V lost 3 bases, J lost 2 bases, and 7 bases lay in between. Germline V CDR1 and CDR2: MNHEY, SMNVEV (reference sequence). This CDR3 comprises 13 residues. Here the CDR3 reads CASSFGRNYGYTF. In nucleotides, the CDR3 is TGTGCCAGCAGTTTTGGGAGGAACTATGGCTACACCTTC.

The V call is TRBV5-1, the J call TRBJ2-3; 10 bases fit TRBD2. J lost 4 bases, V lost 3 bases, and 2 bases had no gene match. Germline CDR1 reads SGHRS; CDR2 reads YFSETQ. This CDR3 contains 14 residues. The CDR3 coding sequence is TGCGCCAGCAGCTCTCTAGCGGGAGCAGATACGCAGTATTTT. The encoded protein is CASSSLAGADTQYF.

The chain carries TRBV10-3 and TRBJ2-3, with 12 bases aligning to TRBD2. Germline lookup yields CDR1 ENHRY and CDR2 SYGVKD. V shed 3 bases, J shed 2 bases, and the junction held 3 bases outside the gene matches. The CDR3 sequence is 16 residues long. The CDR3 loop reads CAISDRTSGVTDTQYF. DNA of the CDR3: TGTGCCATCAGTGACAGGACTAGCGGGGTCACAGATACGCAGTATTTT.

This chain's CDR3 is CASSLGRPATNEKLFF. CDR3 nucleotide sequence: TGTGCCAGCAGTTTAGGCAGGCCGGCAACTAATGAAAAACTGTTTTTT. The chain carries TRBV2 and TRBJ1-4; D is unclear. The CDR3 has 16 residues. Germline V gives CDR1 SNHLY, CDR2 FYNNEI. V was trimmed by 5 bases and J by 0 bases, leaving 13 bases between them.

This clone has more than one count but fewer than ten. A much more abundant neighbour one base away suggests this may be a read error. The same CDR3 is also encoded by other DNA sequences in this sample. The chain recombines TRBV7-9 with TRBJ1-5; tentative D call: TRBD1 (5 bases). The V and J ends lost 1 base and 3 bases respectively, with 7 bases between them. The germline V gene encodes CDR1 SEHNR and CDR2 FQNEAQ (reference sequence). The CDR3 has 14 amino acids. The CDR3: CASSLGQINQPQHF. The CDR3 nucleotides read TGTGCCAGCAGCTTAGGACAGATCAATCAGCCCCAGCATTTT.

Here the CDR3 DNA reads TGTGCCAGCAGACCGACAGGGGGAAGCTATGGCTACACCTTC. Translated: CASRPTGGSYGYTF. The V and J genes are TRBV28 and TRBJ1-2; 9 nucleotides match TRBD1. Germline V lookup: CDR1 MDHEN, CDR2 SYDVKM. The V segment lost 6 bases and the J segment 4 bases; nucleotides outside the gene matches: 6. The CDR3 loop spans 14 amino acids.

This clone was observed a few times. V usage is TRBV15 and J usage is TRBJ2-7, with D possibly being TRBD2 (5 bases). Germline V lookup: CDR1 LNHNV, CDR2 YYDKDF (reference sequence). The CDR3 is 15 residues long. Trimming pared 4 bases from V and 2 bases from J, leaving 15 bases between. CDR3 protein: CATSNHKLVTYEQYF. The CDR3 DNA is TGTGCCACCAGCAACCATAAACTAGTAACCTACGAGCAGTACTTC.

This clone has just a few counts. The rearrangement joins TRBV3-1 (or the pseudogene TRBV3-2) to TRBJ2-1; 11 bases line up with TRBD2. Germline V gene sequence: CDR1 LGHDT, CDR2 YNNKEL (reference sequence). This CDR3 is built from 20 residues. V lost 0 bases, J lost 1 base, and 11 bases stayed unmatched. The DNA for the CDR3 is TGTGCCAGCAGCCAAGATCAATCACTAGCGGGAGTGTGGTCCTACAATGAGCAGTTCTTC. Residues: CASSQDQSLAGVWSYNEQFF.

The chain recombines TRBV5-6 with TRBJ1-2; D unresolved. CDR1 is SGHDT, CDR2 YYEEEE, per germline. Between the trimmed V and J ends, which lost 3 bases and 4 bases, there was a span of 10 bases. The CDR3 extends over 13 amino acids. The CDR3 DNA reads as TGTGCCAGCAGCTCCAACTTTGGCTATGGCTACACCTTC. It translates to CASSSNFGYGYTF.

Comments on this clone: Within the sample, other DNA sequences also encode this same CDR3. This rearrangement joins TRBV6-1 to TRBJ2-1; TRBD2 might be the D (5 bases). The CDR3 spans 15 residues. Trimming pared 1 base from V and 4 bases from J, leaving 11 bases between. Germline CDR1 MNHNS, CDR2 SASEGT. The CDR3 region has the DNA TGTGCCAGCAGTGAAGTGGCGGGCGTATACAATGAGCAGTTCTTC. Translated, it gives CASSEVAGVYNEQFF.

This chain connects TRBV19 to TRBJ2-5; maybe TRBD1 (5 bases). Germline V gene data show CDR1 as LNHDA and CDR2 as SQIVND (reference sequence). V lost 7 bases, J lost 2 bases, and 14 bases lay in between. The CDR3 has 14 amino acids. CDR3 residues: CASNSAGQQETQYF. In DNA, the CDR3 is TGTGCCAGTAATTCGGCAGGGCAACAAGAGACCCAGTACTTC.

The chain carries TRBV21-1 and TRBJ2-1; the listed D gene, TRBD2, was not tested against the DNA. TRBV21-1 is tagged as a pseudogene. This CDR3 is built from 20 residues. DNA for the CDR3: TGTGCCAGCAGCAAAGGGGAGGGACTAGCGGGAGTTAGGTCCTACAATGAGCAGTTCTTC. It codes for CASSKGEGLAGVRSYNEQFF.

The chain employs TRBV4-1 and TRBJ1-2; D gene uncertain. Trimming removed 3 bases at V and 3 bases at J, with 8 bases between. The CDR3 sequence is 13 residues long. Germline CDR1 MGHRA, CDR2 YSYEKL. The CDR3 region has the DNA TGCGCCAGCAGCCAGTCACTTGACTATGGCTACACCTTC. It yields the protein CASSQSLDYGYTF.

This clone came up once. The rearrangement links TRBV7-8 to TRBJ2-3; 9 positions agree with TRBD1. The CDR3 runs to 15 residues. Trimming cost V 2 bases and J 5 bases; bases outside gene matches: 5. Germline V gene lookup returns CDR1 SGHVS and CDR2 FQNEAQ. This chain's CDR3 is CASSLQGQGEDTQYF. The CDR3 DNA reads TGTGCCAGCAGCTTACAGGGACAGGGAGAAGATACGCAGTATTTT.

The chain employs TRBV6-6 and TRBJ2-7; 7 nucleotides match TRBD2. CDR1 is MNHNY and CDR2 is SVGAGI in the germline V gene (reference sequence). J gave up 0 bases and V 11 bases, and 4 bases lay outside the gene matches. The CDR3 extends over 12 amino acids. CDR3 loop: CAGGGHSYEQYF. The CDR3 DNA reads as TGTGCCGGGGGGGGTCACTCCTACGAGCAGTACTTC.

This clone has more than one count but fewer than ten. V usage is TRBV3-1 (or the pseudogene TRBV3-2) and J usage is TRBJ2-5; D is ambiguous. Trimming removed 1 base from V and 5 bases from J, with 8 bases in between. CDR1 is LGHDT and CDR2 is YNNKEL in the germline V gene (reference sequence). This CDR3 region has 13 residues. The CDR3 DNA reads TGTGCCAGCAGCCAAGGGGTGCGGGAGACCCAGTACTTC. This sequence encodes CASSQGVRETQYF.

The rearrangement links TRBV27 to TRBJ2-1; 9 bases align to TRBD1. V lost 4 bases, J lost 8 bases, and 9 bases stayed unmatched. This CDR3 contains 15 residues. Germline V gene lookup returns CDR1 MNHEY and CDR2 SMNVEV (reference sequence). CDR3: CASSYSGTGFDEQFF. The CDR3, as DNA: TGTGCCAGCAGTTACTCCGGGACAGGGTTCGATGAGCAGTTCTTC.

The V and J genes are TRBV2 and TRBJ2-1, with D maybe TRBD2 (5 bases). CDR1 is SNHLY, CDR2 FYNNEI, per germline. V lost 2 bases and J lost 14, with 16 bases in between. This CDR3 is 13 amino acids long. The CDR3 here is CASSERLASRKFF. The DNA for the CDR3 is TGTGCCAGCAGTGAAAGGCTAGCCAGTAGGAAGTTCTTC.

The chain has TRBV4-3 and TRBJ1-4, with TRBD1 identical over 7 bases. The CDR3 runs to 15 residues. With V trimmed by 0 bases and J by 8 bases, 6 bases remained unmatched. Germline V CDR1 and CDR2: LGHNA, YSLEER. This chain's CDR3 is CASSQEGGKGEKLFF. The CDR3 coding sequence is TGCGCCAGCAGCCAAGAAGGGGGCAAGGGGGAAAAACTGTTTTTT.

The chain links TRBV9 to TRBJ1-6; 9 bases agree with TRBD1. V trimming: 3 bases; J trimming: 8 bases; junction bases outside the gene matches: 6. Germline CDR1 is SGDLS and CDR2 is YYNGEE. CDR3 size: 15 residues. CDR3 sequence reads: CASSDRDRADSPLHF. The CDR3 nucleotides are TGTGCCAGCAGCGACCGGGACAGGGCTGATTCACCCCTCCACTTT.

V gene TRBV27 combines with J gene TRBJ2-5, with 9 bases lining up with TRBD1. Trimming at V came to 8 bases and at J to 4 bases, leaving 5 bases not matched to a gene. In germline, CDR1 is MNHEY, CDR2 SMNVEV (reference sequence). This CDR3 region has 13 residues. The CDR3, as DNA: TGTGCCAGCCGGGACAGGGTGCGAGAGACCCAGTACTTC. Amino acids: CASRDRVRETQYF.

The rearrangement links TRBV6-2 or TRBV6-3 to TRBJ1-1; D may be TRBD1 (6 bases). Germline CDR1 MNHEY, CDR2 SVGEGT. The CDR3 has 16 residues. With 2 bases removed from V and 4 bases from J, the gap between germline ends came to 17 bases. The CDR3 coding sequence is TGTGCCAGCAGTTACCATTACAGGGATTTGGGCACTGAAGCTTTCTTT. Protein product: CASSYHYRDLGTEAFF.

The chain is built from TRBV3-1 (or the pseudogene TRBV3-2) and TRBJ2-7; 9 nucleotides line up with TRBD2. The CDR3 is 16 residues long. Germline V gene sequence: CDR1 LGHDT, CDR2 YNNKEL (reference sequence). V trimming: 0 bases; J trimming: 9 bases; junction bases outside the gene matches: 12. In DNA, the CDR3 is TGTGCCAGCAGCCAAGACCGCCCTAGCGGGGCCCCCGGGCAGTACTTC. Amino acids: CASSQDRPSGAPGQYF.

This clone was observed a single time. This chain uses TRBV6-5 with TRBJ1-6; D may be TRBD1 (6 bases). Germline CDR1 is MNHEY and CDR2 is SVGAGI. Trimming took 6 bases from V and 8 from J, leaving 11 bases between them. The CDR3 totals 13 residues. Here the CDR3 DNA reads TGTGCCAGCAGGGGGGCCCTATATTCACCCCTCCACTTT. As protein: CASRGALYSPLHF.